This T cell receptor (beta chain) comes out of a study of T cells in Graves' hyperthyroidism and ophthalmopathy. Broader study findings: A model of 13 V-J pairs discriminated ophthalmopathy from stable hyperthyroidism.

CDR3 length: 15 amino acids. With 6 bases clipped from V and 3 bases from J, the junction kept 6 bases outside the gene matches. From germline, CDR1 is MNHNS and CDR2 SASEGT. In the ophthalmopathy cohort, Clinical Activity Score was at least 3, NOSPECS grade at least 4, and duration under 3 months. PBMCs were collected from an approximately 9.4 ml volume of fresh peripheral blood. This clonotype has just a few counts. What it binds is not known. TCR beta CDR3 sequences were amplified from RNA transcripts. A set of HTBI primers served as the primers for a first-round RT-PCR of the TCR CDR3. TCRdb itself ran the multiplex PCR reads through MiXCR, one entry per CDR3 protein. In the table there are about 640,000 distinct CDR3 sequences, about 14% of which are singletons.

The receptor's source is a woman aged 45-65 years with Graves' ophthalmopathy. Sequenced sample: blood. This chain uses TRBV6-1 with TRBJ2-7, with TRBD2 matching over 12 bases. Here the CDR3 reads CASSDGLAGNYEQYF. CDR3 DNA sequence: TGTGCCAGCAGCGACGGACTAGCGGGGAACTACGAGCAGTACTTC.